Included here is one T cell receptor beta chain sequence, with context. Measured with immunoSEQ multiplex PCR; TCRdb has only the in-frame clones, and not every one. The repertoire consists of about 250,000 clones, with approximately 89% occurring once and the leading ten covering under 8%. This sample stems from a study of blood T cell repertoires in COVID-19. The CDR3 sequence is 15 residues long. Germline-derived CDR1 and CDR2 are SGHVS and FQNEAQ. V lost 5 bases and J 4 bases, leaving 17 bases between the germline ends. This TCR came from a woman younger than 45 with COVID-19, enrolled during active disease. The sample was peripheral blood. The rearrangement uses TRBV7-8 and TRBJ2-5; weak D call: TRBD2 (6 bases). CDR3 loop: CASSPQEGLGETQYF. As DNA, the CDR3 is TGTGCCAGCAGCCCTCAGGAGGGGCTGGGAGAGACCCAGTACTTC. Full variable domain (outside the CDR3, taken from reference TRBV7-8 and TRBJ2-5): GAGVSQSPRYKVAKRGQDVALRCDPISGHVSLFWYQQALGQGPEFLTYFQNEAQLDKSGLPSDRFFAERPEGSVSTLKIQRTQQEDSAVYLCASSPQEGLGETQYFGPGTRLLVL.